This T cell receptor (beta chain) was sequenced in a study of identical twins. Trimming removed 0 bases at V and 0 bases at J, with 8 bases between. Germline V gene lookup returns CDR1 LGHNA and CDR2 YSLEER. The CDR3 contains 16 residues. One entry per CDR3 protein results from TCRdb running MiXCR on the 5' RACE reads. The sample shows roughly 700,000 distinct CDR3 sequences, about 9.4% of them seen only once. These sequences were also reported in another study, on yellow fever vaccine responses in identical twins.

The sample comprised PBMCs. The TCR sequence derives from a woman under 30 in good health. This sequence joins TRBV4-3 and TRBJ1-4, with a weak D call TRBD1 (5 bases). CDR3 amino acids: CASSQDGAATNEKLFF. The CDR3 DNA reads TGCGCCAGCAGCCAAGATGGGGCAGCAACTAATGAAAAACTGTTTTTT.